This entry concerns a single T cell receptor beta chain. What it recognizes is unknown. The donors were members of the validation cohort, which comprised around 110 subjects and was separate from the first cohort of more than 500 subjects. Sequenced by immunoSEQ multiplex PCR; TCRdb stores in-frame clones only, minus some. The sample records roughly 70,000 clones, 90% to 95% being singletons. The data stem from a study of cytomegalovirus exposure and HLA in healthy donors. This CDR3 spans 15 amino acids. After removal of 0 bases from V and 5 bases from J, the junction contained 5 bases not matched to a gene. Germline assignment: CDR1 SGHDT and CDR2 YYEEEE. Overall study results and limits: The study flagged some 180 TCR beta chains as cytomegalovirus-associated. Most TCRs appeared rarely, but some public TCRs recurred in many donors.

The sequence came from a man in his late teens or twenties in good health and CMV-seropositive. This chain links TRBV5-6 with TRBJ2-5; TRBD2 aligns across 9 bases. The source material was PBMCs. The CDR3 region is CASSLAGLAFETQYF. The CDR3 DNA is TGTGCCAGCAGCTTGGCGGGACTAGCCTTTGAGACCCAGTACTTC.